This T cell receptor (beta chain) was found in a study of cytomegalovirus exposure and HLA in healthy donors. Study outcomes and limitations: A list of 150 to 200 TCR beta chains associated with cytomegalovirus was given. TRBV6-2, TRBV6-3 and other indistinguishable V segments were excluded. Testing in vitro showed a few CMV-associated chains specific for CMV antigens. Most of the CMV-associated TCR beta chains (in a later analysis) appeared to be HLA-restricted.

Worth noting for this clone: No antigen is known for it.

CDR3 length: 16 residues. Germline lookup yields CDR1 SGHRS and CDR2 YFSETQ. The V and J ends lost 0 bases and 2 bases, in that order; junction bases with no gene match: 7. With 60 Vbeta and 13 Jbeta primers, the PCR was carried out. Generated by immunoSEQ multiplex PCR, the TCRdb table keeps only in-frame clones and is missing some. The repertoire has 100,000 to 150,000 clones, approximately 80% of them found once; the top ten carry approximately 11%. The chain carries TRBV5-1 and TRBJ2-5, with 7 bases aligning to TRBD2. The receptor's source is a man aged 30-40 years in good health and CMV-seropositive. Sequenced input: PBMCs. The CDR3 sequence is CASSLAPAGPQETQYF. For the CDR3, the DNA is TGCGCCAGCAGCTTGGCGCCAGCGGGGCCACAAGAGACCCAGTACTTC.